The source of this T cell receptor (beta chain) is a study of blood T cell repertoires in COVID-19. In the study overall: Acute and convalescent COVID-19 samples came from the United States, Italy and Spain.

The CDR3 is made up of 13 amino acids. V trimming: 6 bases; J trimming: 4 bases; junction bases outside the gene matches: 4. Assay used: immunoSEQ multiplex PCR; TCRdb lists only in-frame clones, some missing. The sample contains about 81,000 clones, roughly 86% of which appear only once. This TCR came from a human donor in a cohort sampled during active COVID-19. The sample consisted of peripheral blood. The chain has TRBV12-3 or TRBV12-4 and TRBJ1-2, with 8 bases fitting TRBD1. DNA for the CDR3: TGTGCCAGCAGCGTAGACAGGGGCTATGGCTACACCTTC. Its translation is CASSVDRGYGYTF.